This entry lists 16 T cell receptor beta chains sequenced from one sample in a study of cytomegalovirus exposure and HLA in healthy donors. The PCR made use of 60 Vbeta and 13 Jbeta primers. The repertoire was sequenced with immunoSEQ multiplex PCR; TCRdb's copy has only in-frame clones and lacks some. This sample's table has approximately 110,000 clones. The sample taken for sequencing was PBMCs. These receptors were taken from a man between 18 and 35 years old in good health and CMV-seronegative.

The gene calls are TRBV9 and TRBJ2-7; 8 nucleotides agree with TRBD1. J gave up 2 bases and V 3 bases, and 10 bases lay outside the gene matches. The CDR3 covers 16 residues. Germline values: CDR1 SGDLS, CDR2 YYNGEE. CDR3 sequence (DNA): TGTGCCAGCAGCGACCTGTCGGGACAGGACCCCTACGAGCAGTACTTC. Protein: CASSDLSGQDPYEQYF.

This chain connects TRBV29-1 to TRBJ1-4; no clear D gene. The CDR3 is 12 amino acids. V gave up 1 base and J gave up 13 bases, with 13 bases separating them. Germline V lookup: CDR1 SQVTM, CDR2 ANQGSEA. The CDR3 loop is CSVEVSILGLFF. The CDR3 DNA reads as TGCAGCGTTGAAGTATCCATTCTAGGACTGTTTTTT.

The CDR3: CASSLAYRGDTDTQYF. The CDR3 DNA reads TGTGCCAGCAGCTTGGCCTATCGGGGAGACACAGATACGCAGTATTTT. The chain links TRBV5-6 to TRBJ2-3; possible D gene TRBD2, 5 bases. In germline, CDR1 is SGHDT, CDR2 YYEEEE. CDR3 length equals 16 residues. Trimming took 0 bases from V and 2 from J, leaving 13 bases between them.

The rearrangement joins TRBV13 to TRBJ1-2; the match to TRBD1 covers 7 bases. The CDR3 is made up of 14 amino acids. Looked up from germline, CDR1 is PRHDT and CDR2 is FYEKMQ (reference sequence). Unmatched junction bases numbered 10, after V lost 3 bases and J lost 9 bases. DNA for the CDR3: TGTGCCAGCAGCTTGATCGACAGGGCGATTAGCTACACCTTC. Translating it yields CASSLIDRAISYTF.

This chain joins TRBV28 and TRBJ1-2; D remains unclear. This CDR3 contains 14 residues. Germline V CDR1 and CDR2: MDHEN, SYDVKM. Trimming removed 2 bases at V and 3 bases at J, with 10 bases between. The CDR3 nucleotides read TGTGCCAGCAGTTTAGTACAGCACTACTATGGCTACACCTTC. Translated, it gives CASSLVQHYYGYTF.

This rearrangement joins TRBV30 to TRBJ2-1; 8 bases fit TRBD2. This CDR3 has 15 residues. Germline V gives CDR1 GTSNPN, CDR2 SVGIG (reference sequence). Germline trimming cut 3 bases from V and 7 bases from J; bases unmatched to any gene: 11. The CDR3 nucleotides read TGTGCCTGGAGGCAGGGGACTAGTGAATCGAATGAGCAGTTCTTC. It specifies CAWRQGTSESNEQFF.

The J gene is TRBJ2-2, the V gene TRBV2, with unresolved D. The germline V gene encodes CDR1 SNHLY and CDR2 FYNNEI. The ends were cut back, 7 bases at V and 6 bases at J, with 9 bases in the middle. The CDR3 length is 12 residues. The CDR3 sequence: CASKLQAGELFF. The CDR3 DNA reads as TGTGCCAGCAAACTCCAGGCCGGGGAGCTGTTTTTT.

This chain uses TRBV9 with TRBJ2-1; 12 nucleotides agree with TRBD2. Germline trimming cut 0 bases from V and 0 bases from J; bases unmatched to any gene: 7. Looked up from germline, CDR1 is SGDLS and CDR2 is YYNGEE. This CDR3 region has 19 residues. The CDR3 sequence: CASSVAGTSGSSSYNEQFF. The CDR3, as DNA: TGTGCCAGCAGCGTAGCCGGGACTAGCGGGTCGAGCTCCTACAATGAGCAGTTCTTC.

The V call is TRBV5-1, the J call TRBJ2-7; no clear D. The CDR3 contains 13 residues. The germline V gene has CDR1 SGHRS and CDR2 YFSETQ. The germline V and J ends were trimmed by 0 bases and 2 bases, with 6 bases remaining between them. In DNA form, the CDR3 reads TGCGCCAGCAGCTTGGATATAACCTACGAGCAGTACTTC. Encoded protein: CASSLDITYEQYF.

The chain joins TRBV23-1 to TRBJ2-1, with 7 bases that match TRBD2. TRBV23-1 is assigned to the ORF class and has an uncertain function. This CDR3 region has 14 residues. J lost 7 bases, V lost 0 bases, and 3 bases had no gene match. Written as DNA, the CDR3 is TGCGCCAGCAGTCAATCCGGGGAGGGGAATGAGCAGTTCTTC. It codes for CASSQSGEGNEQFF.

The V and J genes are TRBV9 and TRBJ2-3; D gene ambiguous. The CDR3 has 17 amino acids. Germline V lookup: CDR1 SGDLS, CDR2 YYNGEE. Trimming removed 3 bases at V and 4 bases at J, with 21 bases between. The DNA for the CDR3 is TGTGCCAGCAGCGCTGGGCCAGCCCGCACTCAGGCAGATACGCAGTATTTT. Residues: CASSAGPARTQADTQYF.

This chain links TRBV6-4 with TRBJ2-1, with 9 positions matching TRBD2. CDR1 is MRHNA, CDR2 SNTAGT, per germline. This CDR3 comprises 15 residues. V was pared by 3 bases and J by 9 bases, with 9 bases of the junction left unmatched. Written as DNA, the CDR3 is TGTGCCAGCAGTGAGTGGTTAGCGGGAGTGGGTGAGCAGTTCTTC. Translation gives CASSEWLAGVGEQFF.

V is TRBV10-1 and J is TRBJ2-7; 7 nucleotides align to TRBD2. CDR3 size: 13 residues. Germline V gene lookup returns CDR1 WNHNN and CDR2 SYGVQD (reference sequence). V lost 2 bases to trimming and J lost 6 bases; unmatched junction nucleotides: 4. The CDR3 DNA reads as TGCGCCAGCAGTGAGGGGGGGGTCGGCGAGCAGTACTTC. Translation gives CASSEGGVGEQYF.

CDR3 loop: CASSRQGSYEQYF. Here the CDR3 DNA reads TGCGCCAGTTCGAGACAGGGGTCCTACGAGCAGTACTTC. The rearrangement uses TRBV5-1 and TRBJ2-7, with 8 bases that match TRBD1. In germline, CDR1 is SGHRS, CDR2 YFSETQ. The CDR3 contains 13 residues. The trim removed 8 bases at V and 1 base at J, leaving 5 bases unmatched.

V and J are TRBV19 and TRBJ1-5, with 8 bases fitting TRBD1. V was pared by 1 base and J by 3 bases, with 2 bases of the junction left unmatched. Germline V gene data show CDR1 as LNHDA and CDR2 as SQIVND (reference sequence). This CDR3 has 15 residues. The DNA of the CDR3 is TGTGCCAGTAGTATAGGCAGGGGGCCCAATCAGCCCCAGCATTTT. Encoded protein: CASSIGRGPNQPQHF.

This chain uses TRBV5-1 with TRBJ1-1; TRBD1 is a possible D gene (5 bases). Per the germline V gene, CDR1 is SGHRS and CDR2 is YFSETQ. The length of the CDR3 is 13 residues. Trimming took off 4 bases at V and 4 bases at J, with 11 bases between the two ends. CDR3 loop: CASSHTRGTEAFF. The CDR3 nucleotides are TGCGCCAGCAGCCATACAAGGGGCACTGAAGCTTTCTTT.